The 6 T cell receptor beta chains reported below all come from one sample, sequenced in a study of tumor-infiltrating lymphocytes in primary liver carcinoma. Synthesis of TCR beta cDNA was carried out from 450 to 650 ng total RNA with a constant-region primer. Generation of the TCR beta libraries relied on three nested multiplex PCR rounds using slightly modified ARM-PCR. Use of TRBV1-TRBV30 forward primers with a C-beta reverse primer characterized the first two PCR rounds, which lasted 10 cycles each. TCRdb independently ran MiXCR on the multiplex PCR reads; one entry per CDR3 protein. The sample includes approximately 79,000 distinct CDR3 sequences, over 60% seen only once; the top ten take 25% to 35%. Unsorted bulk tissue, about 17-34 mg of it, served as the source for co-extraction of RNA and DNA. Source material: liver tumor tissue from sampling region 4. The subset: tumor region T4, right-lateral pole. The receptors shown here come from a man aged 40-49 years with primary liver carcinoma and hepatitis B virus infection.

This clonotype was detected ten times or more. The chain combines TRBV28 with TRBJ1-5; no reliable D call. Per the germline V gene, CDR1 is MDHEN and CDR2 is SYDVKM. V shed 5 bases and J shed 4 bases, with 12 bases lying between them. The CDR3 is made up of 14 amino acids. This chain's CDR3 is CASSPPGGNQPQHF. The CDR3 nucleotides read TGTGCCAGCAGTCCACCGGGCGGTAATCAGCCCCAGCATTTT.

Of note for this clonotype: Compared with germline, one end of the junction differs, possibly owing to a read error. The V call is TRBV5-4, the J call TRBJ2-5; D assignment may be TRBD1 or TRBD2 (5 bases each). The CDR3 runs to 14 residues. CDR1 and CDR2 (germline): SGHNT, YYREEE (reference sequence). Here the CDR3 DNA reads TGTGCCAGCAGCGGGGGAACAGAATGGGAGACCAAGTACTTC. Protein: CASSGGTEWETKYF.

This clonotype was counted at least ten times. The chain recombines TRBV7-8 with TRBJ1-3, with TRBD1 matching 7 bases. CDR3 length: 12 amino acids. The germline V gene has CDR1 SGHVS and CDR2 FQNEAQ. Germline trimming cut 5 bases from V and 8 bases from J; bases unmatched to any gene: 3. In DNA form, the CDR3 reads TGTGCCAGCAGCCAGGGGGGGTACACCATATATTTT. Translated: CASSQGGYTIYF. The entire variable domain, with the rest obtained from reference TRBV7-8 and TRBJ1-3, is as follows: GAGVSQSPRYKVAKRGQDVALRCDPISGHVSLFWYQQALGQGPEFLTYFQNEAQLDKSGLPSDRFFAERPEGSVSTLKIQRTQQEDSAVYLCASSQGGYTIYFGEGSWLTVV.

Note on this clonotype: One base away lies a much larger clone, so this may be a sequencing read error. The V gene is TRBV5-4, the J gene TRBJ2-3, with a weak D call TRBD2 (6 bases). CDR1 and CDR2 (germline): SGHNT, YYREEE (reference sequence). CDR3 length: 15 residues. CDR3 protein: CASSPPRDLTDRQYF. CDR3 in DNA: TGTGCCAGCAGCCCACCGCGGGATCTGACAGATAGGCAGTATTTT.

On this clonotype: One end of the junction fails to match germline, which may point to a read error. V usage is TRBV4-1 and J usage is TRBJ2-7, with D tentatively TRBD1 (6 bases). Germline CDR1 MGHRA, CDR2 YSYEKL. The CDR3 is 13 residues long. The CDR3 DNA sequence: TGCGCCAACAGCCAAGGGGGACACTACGAACAGTACTTC. Translated, it gives CANSQGGHYEQYF.

The chain uses TRBV12-3 or TRBV12-4 and TRBJ2-3; TRBD1 matches 7 bases. V was pared by 2 bases and J by 3 bases, with 2 bases of the junction left unmatched. CDR3 length: 14 residues. In DNA, the CDR3 is TGTGCCAGCAGTTTACAGGACAGGACAGATACGCAGTATTTT. This gives the protein CASSLQDRTDTQYF.